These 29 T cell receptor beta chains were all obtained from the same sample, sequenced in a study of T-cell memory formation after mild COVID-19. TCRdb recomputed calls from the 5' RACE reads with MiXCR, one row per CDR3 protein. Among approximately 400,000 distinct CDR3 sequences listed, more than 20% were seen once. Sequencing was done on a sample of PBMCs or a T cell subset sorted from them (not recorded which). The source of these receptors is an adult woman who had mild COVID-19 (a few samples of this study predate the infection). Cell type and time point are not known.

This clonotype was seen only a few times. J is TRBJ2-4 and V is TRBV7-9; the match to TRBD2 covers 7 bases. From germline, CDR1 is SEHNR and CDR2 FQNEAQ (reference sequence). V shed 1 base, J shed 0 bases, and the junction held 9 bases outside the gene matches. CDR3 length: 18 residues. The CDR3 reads CASSLVWASGLAKNIQYF. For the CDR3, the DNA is TGTGCCAGCAGCTTAGTCTGGGCTAGCGGACTAGCCAAAAACATTCAGTACTTC.

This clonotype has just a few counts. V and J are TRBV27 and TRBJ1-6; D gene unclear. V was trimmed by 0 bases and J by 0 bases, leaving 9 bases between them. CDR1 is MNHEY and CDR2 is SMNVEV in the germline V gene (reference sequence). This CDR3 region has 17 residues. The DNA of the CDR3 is TGTGCCAGCAGTTTATCCGTCCGGAGCTCCTATAATTCACCCCTCCACTTT. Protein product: CASSLSVRSSYNSPLHF.

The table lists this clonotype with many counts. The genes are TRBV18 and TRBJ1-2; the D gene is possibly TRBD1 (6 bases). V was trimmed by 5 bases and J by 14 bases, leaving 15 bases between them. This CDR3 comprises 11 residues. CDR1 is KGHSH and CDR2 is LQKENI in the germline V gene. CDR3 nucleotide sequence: TGTGCCAGCTCATCAGGACAGACGGGTACCTTC. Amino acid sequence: CASSSGQTGTF.

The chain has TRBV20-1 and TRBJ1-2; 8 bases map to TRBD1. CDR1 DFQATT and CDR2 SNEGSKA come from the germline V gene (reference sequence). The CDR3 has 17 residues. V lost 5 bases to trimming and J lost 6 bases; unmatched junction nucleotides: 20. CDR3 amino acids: CSAVDRGTVTSLDGYTF. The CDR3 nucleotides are TGCAGTGCTGTCGACAGGGGAACAGTAACTTCCCTCGATGGCTACACCTTC.

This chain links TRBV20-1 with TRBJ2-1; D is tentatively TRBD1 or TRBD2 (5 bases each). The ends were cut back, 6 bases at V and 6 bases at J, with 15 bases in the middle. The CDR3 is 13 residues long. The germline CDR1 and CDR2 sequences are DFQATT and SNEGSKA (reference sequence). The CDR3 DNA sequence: TGCAGTGCGAGCCCCGGGACCGCCAATGAGCAGTTCTTC. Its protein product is CSASPGTANEQFF.

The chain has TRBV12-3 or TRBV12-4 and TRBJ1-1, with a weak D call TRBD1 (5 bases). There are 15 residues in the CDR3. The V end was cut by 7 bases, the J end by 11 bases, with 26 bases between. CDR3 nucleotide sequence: TGTGCCAGCACCAAAAGTGGGCAAGGACCAAAGGGGGCTTTCTTT. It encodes CASTKSGQGPKGAFF.

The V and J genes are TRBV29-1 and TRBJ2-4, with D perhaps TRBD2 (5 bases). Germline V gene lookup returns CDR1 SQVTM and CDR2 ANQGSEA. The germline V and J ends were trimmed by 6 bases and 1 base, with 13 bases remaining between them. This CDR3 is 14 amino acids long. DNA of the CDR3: TGCAGCGTGCTCGGGGTGAGGGCCAAAAACATTCAGTACTTC. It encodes CSVLGVRAKNIQYF.

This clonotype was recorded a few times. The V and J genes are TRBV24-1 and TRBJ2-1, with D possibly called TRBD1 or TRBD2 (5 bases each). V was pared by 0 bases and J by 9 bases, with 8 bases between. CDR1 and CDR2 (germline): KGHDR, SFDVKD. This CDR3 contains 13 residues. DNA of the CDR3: TGTGCCACCAGTGATTTGAAGGGACCTGAGCAGTTCTTC. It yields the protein CATSDLKGPEQFF.

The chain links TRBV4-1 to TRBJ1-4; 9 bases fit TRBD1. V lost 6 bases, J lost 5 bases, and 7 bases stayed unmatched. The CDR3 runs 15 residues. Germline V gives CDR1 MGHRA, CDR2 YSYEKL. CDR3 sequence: CASRLSTGGNEKLFF. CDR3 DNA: TGCGCCAGCAGACTCTCGACAGGGGGGAATGAAAAACTGTTTTTT.

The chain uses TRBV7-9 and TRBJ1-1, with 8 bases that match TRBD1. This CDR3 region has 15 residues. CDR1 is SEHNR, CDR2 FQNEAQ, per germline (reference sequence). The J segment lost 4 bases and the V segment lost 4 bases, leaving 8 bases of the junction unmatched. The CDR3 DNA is TGTGCCAGCAGCTCTCAGGGGGCGCTCGGCACTGAAGCTTTCTTT. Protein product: CASSSQGALGTEAFF.

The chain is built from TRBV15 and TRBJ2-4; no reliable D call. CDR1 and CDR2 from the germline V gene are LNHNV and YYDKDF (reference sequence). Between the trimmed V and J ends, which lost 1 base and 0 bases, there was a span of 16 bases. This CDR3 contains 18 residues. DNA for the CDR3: TGTGCCACCAGCAGAGGGGCAGAAACATCCTTAGCCAAAAACATTCAGTACTTC. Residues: CATSRGAETSLAKNIQYF.

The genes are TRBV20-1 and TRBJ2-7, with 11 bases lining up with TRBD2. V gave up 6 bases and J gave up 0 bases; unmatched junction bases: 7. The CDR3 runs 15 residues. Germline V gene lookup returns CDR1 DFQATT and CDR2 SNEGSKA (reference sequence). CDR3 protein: CSAGRLAGSSYEQYF. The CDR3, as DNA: TGCAGTGCCGGTCGACTAGCGGGGAGCTCCTACGAGCAGTACTTC.

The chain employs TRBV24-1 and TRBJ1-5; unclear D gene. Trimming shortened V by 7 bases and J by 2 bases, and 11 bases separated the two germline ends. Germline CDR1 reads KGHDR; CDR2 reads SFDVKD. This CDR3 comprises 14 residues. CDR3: CATSSGEGNQPQHF. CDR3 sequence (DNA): TGTGCCACCAGCTCAGGTGAAGGCAATCAGCCCCAGCATTTT.

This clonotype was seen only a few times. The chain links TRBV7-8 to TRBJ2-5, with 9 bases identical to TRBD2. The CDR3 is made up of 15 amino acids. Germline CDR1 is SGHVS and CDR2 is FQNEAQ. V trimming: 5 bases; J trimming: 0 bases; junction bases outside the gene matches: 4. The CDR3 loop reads CASSPGLAHQETQYF. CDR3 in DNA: TGTGCCAGCAGCCCCGGACTAGCGCACCAAGAGACCCAGTACTTC.

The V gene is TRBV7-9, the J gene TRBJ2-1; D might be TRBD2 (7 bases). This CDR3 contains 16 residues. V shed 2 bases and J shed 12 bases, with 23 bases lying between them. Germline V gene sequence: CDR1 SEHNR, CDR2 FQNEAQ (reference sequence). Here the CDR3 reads CASSLTGGGAVFGQFF. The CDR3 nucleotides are TGTGCCAGCAGCTTAACTGGGGGGGGCGCGGTATTCGGGCAGTTCTTC.

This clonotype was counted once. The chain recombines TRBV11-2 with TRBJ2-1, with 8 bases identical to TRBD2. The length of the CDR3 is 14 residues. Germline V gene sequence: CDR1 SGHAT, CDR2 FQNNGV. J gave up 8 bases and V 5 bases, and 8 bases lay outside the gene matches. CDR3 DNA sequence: TGTGCCAGCAGCAAAAAGGGACTAGGCTATGAGCAGTTCTTC. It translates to CASSKKGLGYEQFF.

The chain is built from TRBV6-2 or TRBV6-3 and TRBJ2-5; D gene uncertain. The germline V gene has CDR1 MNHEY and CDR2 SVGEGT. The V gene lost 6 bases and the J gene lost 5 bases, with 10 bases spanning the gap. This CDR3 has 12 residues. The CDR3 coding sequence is TGTGCCAGCAGGCGGACCGCGGAGACCCAGTACTTC. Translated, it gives CASRRTAETQYF.

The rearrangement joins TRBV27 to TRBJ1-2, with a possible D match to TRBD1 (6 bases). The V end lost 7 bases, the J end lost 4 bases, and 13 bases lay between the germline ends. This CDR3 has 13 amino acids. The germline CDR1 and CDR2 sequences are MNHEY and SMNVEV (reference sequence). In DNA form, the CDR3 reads TGTGCCAGCACCCGGGGGGGCGCCTATGGCTACACCTTC. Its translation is CASTRGGAYGYTF.

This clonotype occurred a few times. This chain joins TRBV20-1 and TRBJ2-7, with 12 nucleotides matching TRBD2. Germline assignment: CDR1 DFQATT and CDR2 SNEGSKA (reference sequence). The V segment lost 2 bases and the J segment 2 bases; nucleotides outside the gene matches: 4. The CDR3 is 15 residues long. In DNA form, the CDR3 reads TGCAGTGCTAGACCTAGCGGGAGGGCCACCTACGAGCAGTACTTC. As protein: CSARPSGRATYEQYF.

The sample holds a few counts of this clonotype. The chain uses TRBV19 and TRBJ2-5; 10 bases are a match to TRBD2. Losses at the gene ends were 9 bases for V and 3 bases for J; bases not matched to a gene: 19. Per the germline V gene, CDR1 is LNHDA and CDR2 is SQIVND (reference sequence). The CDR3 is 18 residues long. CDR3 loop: CASSRPLAGVGFKETQYF. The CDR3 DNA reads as TGTGCCAGCTCCCGGCCCCTAGCGGGGGTCGGGTTCAAAGAGACCCAGTACTTC.

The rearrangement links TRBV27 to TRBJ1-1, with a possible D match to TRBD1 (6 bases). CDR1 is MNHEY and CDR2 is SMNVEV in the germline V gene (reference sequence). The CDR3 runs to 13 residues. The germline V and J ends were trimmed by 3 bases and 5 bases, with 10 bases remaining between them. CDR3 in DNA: TGTGCCAGCAGTTTTCGAGGACAGACTGAAGCTTTCTTT. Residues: CASSFRGQTEAFF.

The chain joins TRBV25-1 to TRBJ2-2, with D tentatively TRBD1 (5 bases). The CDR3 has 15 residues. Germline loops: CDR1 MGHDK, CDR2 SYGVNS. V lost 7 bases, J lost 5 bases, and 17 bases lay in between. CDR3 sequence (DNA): TGTGCCAGCACGAGGCAGGGCTCGTTAACCGGGGAGCTGTTTTTT. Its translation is CASTRQGSLTGELFF.

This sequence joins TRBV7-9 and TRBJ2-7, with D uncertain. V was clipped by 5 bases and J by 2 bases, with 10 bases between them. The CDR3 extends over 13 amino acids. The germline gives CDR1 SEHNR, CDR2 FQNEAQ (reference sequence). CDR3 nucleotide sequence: TGTGCCAGCAGCCCCGACGGCCCCTACGAGCAGTACTTC. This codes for CASSPDGPYEQYF.

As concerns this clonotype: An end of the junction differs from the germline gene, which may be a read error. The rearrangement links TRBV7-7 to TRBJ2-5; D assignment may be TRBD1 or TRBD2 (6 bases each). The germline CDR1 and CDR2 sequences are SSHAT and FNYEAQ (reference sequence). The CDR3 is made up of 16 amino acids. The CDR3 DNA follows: TGTGCTAGCAGCCCAGGGGCGGGGCTTATTCAAGAGACCCAGTACTTC. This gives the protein CASSPGAGLIQETQYF.

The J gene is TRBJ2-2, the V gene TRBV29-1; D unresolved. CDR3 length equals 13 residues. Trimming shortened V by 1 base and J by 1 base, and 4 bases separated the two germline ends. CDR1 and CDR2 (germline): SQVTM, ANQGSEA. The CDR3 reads CSVEGGNTGELFF. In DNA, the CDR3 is TGCAGCGTTGAAGGCGGGAACACCGGGGAGCTGTTTTTT.

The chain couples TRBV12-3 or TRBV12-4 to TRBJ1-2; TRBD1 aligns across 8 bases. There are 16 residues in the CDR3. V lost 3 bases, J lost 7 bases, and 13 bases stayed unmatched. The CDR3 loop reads CASSLFRGLSFRGYTF. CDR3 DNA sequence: TGTGCCAGCAGTTTGTTCAGGGGGCTATCCTTCCGTGGCTACACCTTC.

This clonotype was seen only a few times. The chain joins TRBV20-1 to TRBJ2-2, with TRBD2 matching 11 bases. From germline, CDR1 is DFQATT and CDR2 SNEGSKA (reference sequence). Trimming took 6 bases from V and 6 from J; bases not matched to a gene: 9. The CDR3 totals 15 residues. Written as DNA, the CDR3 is TGCAGTGCGAGGACTAGCGGGCAATCTGCCGGGGAGCTGTTTTTT. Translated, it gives CSARTSGQSAGELFF.

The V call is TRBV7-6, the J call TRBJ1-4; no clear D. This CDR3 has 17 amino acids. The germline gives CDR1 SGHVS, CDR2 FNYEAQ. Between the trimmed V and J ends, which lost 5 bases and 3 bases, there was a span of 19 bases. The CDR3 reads CASSPTVSDYPNEKLFF. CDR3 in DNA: TGTGCCAGCAGCCCCACGGTATCGGATTACCCTAATGAAAAACTGTTTTTT.

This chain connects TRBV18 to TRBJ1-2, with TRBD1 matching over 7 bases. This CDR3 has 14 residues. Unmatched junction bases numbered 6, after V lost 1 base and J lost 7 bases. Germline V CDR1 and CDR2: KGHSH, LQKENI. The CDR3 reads CASSPQTGRGGYTF. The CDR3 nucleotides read TGTGCCAGCTCACCACAGACAGGGAGAGGTGGCTACACCTTC. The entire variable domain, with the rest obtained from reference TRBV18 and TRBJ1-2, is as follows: NAGVMQNPRHLVRRRGQEARLRCSPMKGHSHVYWYRQLPEEGLKFMVYLQKENIIDESGMPKERFSAEFPKEGPSILRIQQVVRGDSAAYFCASSPQTGRGGYTFGSGTRLTVV.